These 27 T cell receptor beta chains share one sample of origin, sequenced in a study of cytotoxic CD8 clonotypes in ibrutinib-treated CLL. Data came from immunoSEQ multiplex PCR; TCRdb stores just in-frame clones and leaves some out. The sample shows under 200,000 clones, about 80% of them seen only once. The sample in question was PBMCs, obtained after 12 months of ibrutinib treatment. Receptors originate from a human donor with chronic lymphocytic leukemia.

The chain uses TRBV5-5 and TRBJ2-7, with a possible D match to TRBD1 (5 bases). Between the trimmed V and J ends, which lost 2 bases and 7 bases, there was a span of 28 bases. CDR1 SGHKS and CDR2 YYEKEE come from the germline V gene (reference sequence). The CDR3 spans 18 residues. The CDR3 sequence: CASSFSAFDRFGPGEQYF. As DNA, the CDR3 is TGTGCCAGCAGCTTTTCAGCCTTCGACAGATTTGGGCCTGGGGAGCAGTACTTC.

This chain links TRBV2 with TRBJ1-3; D is unclear. The CDR3 has 13 residues. V was trimmed by 7 bases and J by 2 bases, leaving 9 bases between them. Germline CDR1 is SNHLY and CDR2 is FYNNEI. The CDR3 reads CASTPKAGNTIYF. The CDR3 coding sequence is TGTGCCAGCACACCCAAAGCTGGAAACACCATATATTTT.

This clone was seen a few times. The V gene is TRBV15, the J gene TRBJ1-6, with a possible D match to TRBD1 (6 bases). CDR1 and CDR2 from the germline V gene are LNHNV and YYDKDF (reference sequence). Trimming pared 0 bases from V and 9 bases from J, leaving 12 bases between. The CDR3 loop spans 15 amino acids. The chain's CDR3 is CATSRDGQWTSPLHF. DNA of the CDR3: TGTGCCACCAGCAGAGACGGACAGTGGACTTCACCCCTCCACTTT.

The chain combines TRBV2 with TRBJ1-3, with 7 bases matching TRBD1. Per germline, CDR1 SNHLY and CDR2 FYNNEI. Trimming removed 0 bases from V and 8 bases from J; junction bases left unmatched: 10. There are 16 residues in the CDR3. CDR3 residues: CASSEAVGGQGDTIYF. The CDR3 DNA is TGTGCCAGCAGTGAAGCGGTCGGGGGCCAGGGGGACACCATATATTTT.

Only a few counts were recorded for this clone. The CDR3 sequence: CASSLGSGLWSSYNEQFF. As DNA, the CDR3 is TGTGCCAGCAGTTTAGGATCGGGACTTTGGAGCTCCTACAATGAGCAGTTCTTC. The rearrangement joins TRBV28 to TRBJ2-1; D might be TRBD2 (6 bases). Germline lookup yields CDR1 MDHEN and CDR2 SYDVKM. With 2 bases removed from V and 0 bases from J, the gap between germline ends came to 17 bases. The CDR3 runs 18 residues.

This clone was found once. This rearrangement joins TRBV19 to TRBJ1-2; a possible D gene is TRBD1 (6 bases). This CDR3 region has 13 residues. Looked up from germline, CDR1 is LNHDA and CDR2 is SQIVND (reference sequence). Trimming left V 9 bases short and J 1 base short, with 12 bases between. CDR3 loop: CASERGVNYGYTF. DNA of the CDR3: TGTGCCAGCGAGAGGGGGGTTAACTATGGCTACACCTTC. Looking up the rest from reference TRBV19 and TRBJ1-2 gives the full variable domain: DGGITQSPKYLFRKEGQNVTLSCEQNLNHDAMYWYRQDPGQGLRLIYYSQIVNDFQKGDIAEGYSVSREKKESFPLTVTSAQKNPTAFYLCASERGVNYGYTFGSGTRLTVV.

The chain is built from TRBV6-5 and TRBJ2-5, with 7 bases that match TRBD1. This CDR3 is 15 amino acids long. The V gene's germline CDR1 is MNHEY and CDR2 SVGAGI. With V trimmed by 1 base and J by 5 bases, 7 bases remained unmatched. DNA for the CDR3: TGTGCCAGCAGTTACTATGACAGGGCCCAGGAGACCCAGTACTTC. It is translated as CASSYYDRAQETQYF.

V is TRBV29-1 and J is TRBJ1-1; TRBD1 might be the D (5 bases). Germline V CDR1 and CDR2: SQVTM, ANQGSEA. With 4 bases removed from V and 5 bases from J, the gap between germline ends came to 14 bases. This CDR3 region has 13 residues. The CDR3 DNA sequence: TGCAGCGTTGCCCAGGGTCAGGGTACTGAAGCTTTCTTT. It specifies CSVAQGQGTEAFF.

This chain joins TRBV11-3 and TRBJ2-2, with a tentative D call TRBD1 (5 bases). V was pared by 5 bases and J by 5 bases, with 12 bases between. The V gene's germline CDR1 is SGHNT and CDR2 YENEEA. The length of the CDR3 is 14 residues. The CDR3 coding sequence is TGTGCCAGCAGCCCCAGGGCCCCGACCGGGGAGCTGTTTTTT. Translation gives CASSPRAPTGELFF. The full variable domain, rest sourced from reference TRBV11-3 and TRBJ2-2, is EAGVVQSPRYKIIEKKQPVAFWCNPISGHNTLYWYLQNLGQGPELLIRYENEEAVDDSQLPKDRFSAERLKGVDSTLKIQPAELGDSAVYLCASSPRAPTGELFFGEGSRLTVL.

This clone has only one observation. This chain connects TRBV2 to TRBJ2-1; TRBD2 might be the D (6 bases). Trimming pared 6 bases from V and 5 bases from J, leaving 26 bases between. The CDR3 spans 18 residues. Per the germline V gene, CDR1 is SNHLY and CDR2 is FYNNEI. In DNA form, the CDR3 reads TGTGCCAGCAGGGGCGGGACTTCCCAGGGCTCCCCACACAATGAGCAGTTCTTC. Residues: CASRGGTSQGSPHNEQFF.

This clone was seen more than once but under ten times. This chain joins TRBV5-1 and TRBJ2-1; TRBD2 agrees at 15 bases. Germline lookup yields CDR1 SGHRS and CDR2 YFSETQ. The CDR3 is 16 residues long. With 4 bases clipped from V and 7 bases from J, the junction kept 6 bases outside the gene matches. CDR3 in amino acids: CASSLTGTSGGNEQFF. In nucleotides, the CDR3 is TGCGCCAGCAGCCTTACCGGGACTAGCGGGGGGAATGAGCAGTTCTTC.

This rearrangement joins TRBV6-1 to TRBJ1-1, with D perhaps matching TRBD1 (5 bases). The CDR3 runs to 14 residues. Deletions cut 3 bases from V and 10 bases from J, with 18 bases between. CDR1 is MNHNS, CDR2 SASEGT, per germline. The CDR3 protein is CASSDGSGGAAAFF. CDR3 DNA sequence: TGTGCCAGCAGTGATGGGTCGGGTGGGGCTGCAGCTTTCTTT.

V is TRBV7-3 and J is TRBJ1-1, with D perhaps TRBD1 (6 bases). Germline CDR1 and CDR2: SGHTA and FQGTGA. V was cut by 5 bases and J by 3 bases, with 13 bases left in between. The CDR3 has 14 amino acids. CDR3: CASSPAGTHTEAFF. The CDR3 nucleotides read TGTGCCAGCAGCCCAGCCGGGACACACACTGAAGCTTTCTTT.

A word on this clone: At one boundary the junction diverges from the germline segment, which might be a read error. The rearrangement joins TRBV27 to TRBJ2-7; 8 nucleotides line up with TRBD1. The CDR3 length is 17 residues. Germline lookup yields CDR1 MNHEY and CDR2 SMNVEV (reference sequence). As DNA, the CDR3 is TGTGCCAGCAGTCCACCCCCACGGTCAGGGGGCTACCGGGTCCCCCACTTC. Amino acids: CASSPPPRSGGYRVPHF.

The rearrangement uses TRBV2 and TRBJ2-3, with TRBD2 identical over 7 bases. Germline V lookup: CDR1 SNHLY, CDR2 FYNNEI. V trimming: 6 bases; J trimming: 6 bases; junction bases outside the gene matches: 6. The CDR3 is made up of 13 amino acids. CDR3 protein: CASSREVTDTQYF. In nucleotides, the CDR3 is TGTGCCAGCAGCCGGGAGGTCACGGATACGCAGTATTTT.

The V call is TRBV27, the J call TRBJ1-6; a possible D gene is TRBD1 (5 bases). The CDR3 loop spans 14 amino acids. V shed 6 bases and J shed 6 bases, with 12 bases lying between them. From germline, CDR1 is MNHEY and CDR2 SMNVEV (reference sequence). In DNA form, the CDR3 reads TGTGCCAGCAGAGGCGCAGGGTTTAATTCACCCCTCCACTTT. Translation gives CASRGAGFNSPLHF.

The gene calls are TRBV6-5 and TRBJ2-7, with 9 bases matching TRBD1. CDR3 length equals 15 residues. The trim removed 7 bases at V and 4 bases at J, leaving 11 bases unmatched. Germline CDR1 reads MNHEY; CDR2 reads SVGAGI. CDR3 in amino acids: CASKLQQGAYYEQYF. The CDR3 DNA sequence: TGTGCCAGCAAACTACAACAGGGGGCGTATTACGAGCAGTACTTC.

V usage is TRBV30 and J usage is TRBJ2-7, with TRBD2 as a possible D gene (5 bases). The germline V gene has CDR1 GTSNPN and CDR2 SVGIG (reference sequence). V lost 2 bases and J 6 bases, leaving 11 bases between the germline ends. This CDR3 has 12 amino acids. In DNA form, the CDR3 reads TGTGCCTGGAGTCTCGAGGGAGTCGAGCAGTACTTC. This codes for CAWSLEGVEQYF.

The chain joins TRBV14 to TRBJ2-2; 9 bases map to TRBD1. The germline CDR1 and CDR2 sequences are SGHDN and FVKESK. Losses at the gene ends were 3 bases for V and 4 bases for J; bases not matched to a gene: 6. The CDR3 consists of 16 residues. The CDR3 bases are TGTGCCAGCAGCCATCCGGGACAGGGTCCCACCGGGGAGCTGTTTTTT. As protein: CASSHPGQGPTGELFF.

This clone was observed once. The rearrangement joins TRBV18 to TRBJ2-5; D remains unclear. CDR3 size: 12 residues. The V gene's germline CDR1 is KGHSH and CDR2 LQKENI. Trimming shortened V by 5 bases and J by 5 bases, and 9 bases separated the two germline ends. The CDR3 loop reads CASSSNRETQYF. The CDR3 DNA follows: TGTGCCAGCTCATCAAACCGGGAGACCCAGTACTTC.

The CDR3 is CASSLVGQTQYF. CDR3 in DNA: TGTGCCAGCAGCTTGGTGGGGCAGACCCAGTACTTC. The rearrangement links TRBV9 to TRBJ2-5, with D maybe TRBD1 (5 bases). Trimming took off 4 bases at V and 6 bases at J, with 10 bases between the two ends. Looked up from germline, CDR1 is SGDLS and CDR2 is YYNGEE. The CDR3 spans 12 residues. Full variable domain (outside the CDR3, taken from reference TRBV9 and TRBJ2-5): DSGVTQTPKHLITATGQRVTLRCSPRSGDLSVYWYQQSLDQGLQFLIQYYNGEERAKGNILERFSAQQFPDLHSELNLSSLELGDSALYFCASSLVGQTQYFGPGTRLLVL.

The chain is built from TRBV14 and TRBJ2-7; no clear D gene. The germline gives CDR1 SGHDN, CDR2 FVKESK. CDR3 length: 14 amino acids. V gave up 4 bases and J gave up 0 bases, with 10 bases separating them. Here the CDR3 DNA reads TGTGCCAGCAGCCTTGGACGGATCTCCTACGAGCAGTACTTC. This translates into CASSLGRISYEQYF.

The gene calls are TRBV19 and TRBJ2-7; 8 nucleotides agree with TRBD1. The V gene end was trimmed by 4 bases and the J gene end by 6 bases; junction bases not matched to a gene: 11. CDR3 length equals 15 residues. Germline loops: CDR1 LNHDA, CDR2 SQIVND (reference sequence). The CDR3 is CASSRNRGSVAEQYF. CDR3 DNA: TGTGCCAGTAGTAGGAACAGGGGGTCAGTCGCCGAGCAGTACTTC.

This chain connects TRBV25-1 to TRBJ2-5, with D maybe TRBD1 (6 bases). Trimming took off 3 bases at V and 3 bases at J, with 8 bases between the two ends. This CDR3 is built from 13 residues. The germline V gene encodes CDR1 MGHDK and CDR2 SYGVNS. CDR3 residues: CASSDRGKETQYF. The CDR3 DNA reads as TGTGCCAGCAGTGACAGGGGTAAAGAGACCCAGTACTTC.

This chain joins TRBV4-2 and TRBJ2-7; D might be TRBD1 (5 bases). The CDR3 has 14 residues. Per germline, CDR1 LGHNA and CDR2 YNFKEQ. Trimming took off 0 bases at V and 4 bases at J, with 10 bases between the two ends. CDR3 in DNA: TGTGCCAGCAGCCAAGATAAGGGGTGGTACGAGCAGTACTTC. Translation gives CASSQDKGWYEQYF.

This clone was seen a handful of times. The CDR3 sequence is CASMERDVNSPLHF. The CDR3 DNA sequence: TGTGCCAGCATGGAGAGGGACGTAAATTCACCCCTCCACTTT. The V gene is TRBV6-4, the J gene TRBJ1-6; the D gene is possibly TRBD1 (5 bases). V dropped 7 bases and J dropped 7 bases, with 14 bases sitting between them. The CDR3 has 14 residues. Germline CDR1 and CDR2: MRHNA and SNTAGT.

This clone was seen ten or more times. The rearrangement uses TRBV28 and TRBJ1-2; 8 nucleotides align to TRBD1. The CDR3 has 14 amino acids. Germline V gene data show CDR1 as MDHEN and CDR2 as SYDVKM. Trimming took 7 bases from V and 4 from J; bases not matched to a gene: 8. The CDR3 sequence is CASTSGQGAYGYTF. CDR3 in DNA: TGTGCCAGCACTTCCGGACAGGGCGCCTATGGCTACACCTTC.